This T cell receptor (beta chain) was obtained from a study of cytomegalovirus exposure and HLA in healthy donors. The V gene's germline CDR1 is MNHNY and CDR2 SVGAGI (reference sequence). Between the trimmed V and J ends, which lost 2 bases and 0 bases, there was a span of 7 bases. The CDR3 spans 15 residues. PCR involved 60 Vbeta and 13 Jbeta primers. Here immunoSEQ multiplex PCR was the method, and the copy in TCRdb shows in-frame clones only, minus some. Among about 87,000 clones listed, over 65% were seen once. The chain links TRBV6-6 to TRBJ2-2; weak D call: TRBD2 (5 bases). The TCR sequence derives from a man aged 25-40 years in good health and CMV-seropositive. The sample comprised PBMCs. CDR3 in amino acids: CASSYEGSNTGELFF. DNA of the CDR3: TGTGCCAGCAGTTACGAGGGATCGAACACCGGGGAGCTGTTTTTT.